This TCR beta chain was recorded in a study of chemoradiotherapy in HPV16-positive cancers. Study in general: Candidate HPV-specific clones and shared TCR motifs came from a couple of HPV16-positive patients. General observations from the study: HPV-specific T cells were functionally defined from only a couple of HPV16-positive patients. HPV-responsive T-cell expansion during chemoradiotherapy was linked to improved recurrence-free survival in HPV16-positive patients. Candidate HPV-specific clones and E7-related TCR motifs grew in tumor during treatment.

In the case of this clone: The antigen is unknown.

Trimming at V came to 8 bases and at J to 4 bases, leaving 7 bases not matched to a gene. This CDR3 is built from 15 residues. CDR1 is SGHTA, CDR2 FQGNSA, per germline. Using immunoSEQ multiplex PCR, the repertoire was profiled, and TCRdb retains in-frame clones only, with some absent. The sample carries around 620 clones, approximately 91% recorded once. The chain couples TRBV7-2 to TRBJ2-5; 13 positions match TRBD2. The material was tumor tissue, obtained from a patient who underwent chemoradiotherapy. This sequence was found in a human donor with HPV-associated anogenital cancer. The CDR3 sequence: CASLRLAGGSETQYF. The CDR3, as DNA: TGTGCCAGCCTGAGACTAGCGGGGGGCTCAGAGACCCAGTACTTC.